These 32 T cell receptor beta chains were all obtained from the same sample, sequenced in a study of read filtering for tumor transcriptome and immune sequencing. The library was built from around 0.4 ug RNA with molecular barcoded adaptors for alpha/delta and beta/gamma chains. Each CDR3 protein gets one entry after TCRdb re-called the reads with MiXCR. The repertoire consists of some 130,000 distinct CDR3 sequences, with roughly 13% occurring once and the leading ten covering under 9%. The sequencing sample was made of a population of CD138-negative cells sorted from bone marrow. All receptors derive from a donor at least 40 years old with multiple myeloma.

Ten or more counts support this clonotype. V usage is TRBV5-1 and J usage is TRBJ2-1, with 13 positions matching TRBD2. The CDR3 runs to 15 residues. V was clipped by 5 bases and J by 6 bases; unmatched bases: 5. Germline V gene lookup returns CDR1 SGHRS and CDR2 YFSETQ. CDR3 loop: CASRLAGGPVNEQFF. The CDR3 region has the DNA TGCGCCAGCAGACTAGCGGGAGGGCCGGTCAATGAGCAGTTCTTC.

This clonotype has at least ten counts. V and J are TRBV20-1 and TRBJ1-3; TRBD1 agrees at 8 bases. The germline V gene has CDR1 DFQATT and CDR2 SNEGSKA (reference sequence). This CDR3 comprises 15 residues. Trimming cost V 0 bases and J 2 bases; bases outside gene matches: 3. The CDR3 protein is CSAREGQGAGNTIYF. For the CDR3, the DNA is TGCAGTGCTAGAGAAGGACAGGGAGCTGGAAACACCATATATTTT.

Regarding this clonotype: The junction departs from the called germline gene at one end, perhaps through a read error. V is TRBV9 and J is TRBJ2-6, with D perhaps given as TRBD1 or TRBD2 (5 bases each). This CDR3 contains 19 residues. Germline CDR1 is SGDLS and CDR2 is YYNGEE. The CDR3 protein is CASSDPSGTLDSGANVLSF. The CDR3 coding sequence is TGTGCCAGCAGCGACCCCTCCGGGACGCTGGACTCTGGGGCCAACGTCCTGTCTTTC. The full variable domain, in which reference TRBV9 and TRBJ2-6 provide the parts outside the CDR3, is DSGVTQTPKHLITATGQRVTLRCSPRSGDLSVYWYQQSLDQGLQFLIQYYNGEERAKGNILERFSAQQFPDLHSELNLSSLELGDSALYFCASSDPSGTLDSGANVLSFGAGSRLTVL.

This chain connects TRBV6-4 to TRBJ1-5; D perhaps matches TRBD1 (5 bases). The CDR3 runs to 13 residues. V was pared by 8 bases and J by 8 bases, with 16 bases between. Germline CDR1 is MRHNA and CDR2 is SNTAGT. Here the CDR3 reads CASGVTGGEPQHF. DNA of the CDR3: TGTGCCAGCGGTGTTACAGGCGGTGAGCCCCAGCATTTT.

The chain has TRBV7-8 and TRBJ1-1, with D maybe TRBD1 (5 bases). The length of the CDR3 is 17 residues. Germline CDR1 SGHVS, CDR2 FQNEAQ. Trimming pared 1 base from V and 1 base from J, leaving 16 bases between. The CDR3 nucleotides read TGTGCCAGCAGCTTAGAAAGTCGACAGAGCCAGAACACTGAAGCTTTCTTT. Residues: CASSLESRQSQNTEAFF.

This clonotype was seen a few times. The chain uses TRBV28 and TRBJ2-7; 8 bases are a match to TRBD2. With 6 bases clipped from V and 3 bases from J, the junction kept 10 bases outside the gene matches. CDR3 length equals 15 residues. Germline values: CDR1 MDHEN, CDR2 SYDVKM. CDR3 coding DNA: TGTGCCAGCAGCCAACCGGGGGGGGGGAGCTACGAGCAGTACTTC. Residues: CASSQPGGGSYEQYF. The complete variable domain, with remaining parts taken from reference TRBV28 and TRBJ2-7, reads DVKVTQSSRYLVKRTGEKVFLECVQDMDHENMFWYRQDPGLGLRLIYFSYDVKMKEKGDIPEGYSVSREKKERFSLILESASTNQTSMYLCASSQPGGGSYEQYFGPGTRLTVT.

This clonotype appeared many times. This chain uses TRBV28 with TRBJ1-4; D call uncertain. There are 13 residues in the CDR3. V shed 3 bases and J shed 4 bases, with 6 bases lying between them. Germline loops: CDR1 MDHEN, CDR2 SYDVKM. The CDR3 sequence: CASSFGNNEKLFF. The DNA of the CDR3 is TGTGCCAGCAGTTTCGGTAATAATGAAAAACTGTTTTTT.

In this sample, this clonotype turned up many times. The chain recombines TRBV4-3 with TRBJ2-6; the D call may be TRBD1 or TRBD2 (6 bases each). CDR1 LGHNA and CDR2 YSLEER come from the germline V gene. V dropped 1 base and J dropped 2 bases, with 9 bases sitting between them. The CDR3 sequence is 16 residues long. CDR3 region: CASSQGRGAGANVLTF. In nucleotides, the CDR3 is TGCGCCAGCAGCCAAGGAAGGGGGGCTGGGGCCAACGTCCTGACTTTC.

This clonotype was counted ten times or more. The chain employs TRBV29-1 and TRBJ1-2; the D is unclear. Trimming removed 3 bases at V and 4 bases at J, with 9 bases between. The germline V gene encodes CDR1 SQVTM and CDR2 ANQGSEA. This CDR3 is 12 amino acids long. The chain's CDR3 is CSVERKGYGYTF. The CDR3 DNA is TGCAGCGTTGAGAGGAAGGGCTATGGCTACACCTTC.

This clonotype has ten or more counts. This chain uses TRBV24-1 with TRBJ2-1, with 9 bases identical to TRBD1. After removal of 1 base from V and 1 base from J, the junction contained 10 bases not matched to a gene. This CDR3 comprises 19 residues. The germline CDR1 and CDR2 sequences are KGHDR and SFDVKD. The DNA of the CDR3 is TGTGCCACCAGTGATTTTAAGGTGACAGGGGGAAAATCCTACAATGAGCAGTTCTTC. This encodes CATSDFKVTGGKSYNEQFF.

There are many counts of this clonotype. J is TRBJ2-7 and V is TRBV20-1, with D possibly matching TRBD2 (5 bases). Trimming took off 3 bases at V and 0 bases at J, with 6 bases between the two ends. Germline V gene lookup returns CDR1 DFQATT and CDR2 SNEGSKA (reference sequence). The CDR3 length is 12 residues. The CDR3 DNA sequence: TGCAGTGCTAGGACTAACTCCTACGAGCAGTACTTC. Amino acids: CSARTNSYEQYF.

This clonotype showed up many times. This rearrangement joins TRBV6-5 to TRBJ1-2, with 9 bases that match TRBD1. This CDR3 is built from 15 residues. Unmatched junction bases numbered 8, after V lost 7 bases and J lost 2 bases. Germline loops: CDR1 MNHEY, CDR2 SVGAGI. Here the CDR3 DNA reads TGTGCCAGCAAAATCCACAGGGGGCGAAACTATGGCTACACCTTC. Translation gives CASKIHRGRNYGYTF.

This clonotype was counted many times. The V and J genes are TRBV5-1 and TRBJ2-7, with 8 bases matching TRBD2. This CDR3 spans 20 amino acids. J lost 2 bases, V lost 4 bases, and 23 bases had no gene match. Germline CDR1 is SGHRS and CDR2 is YFSETQ. CDR3 bases: TGCGCCAGCAGCGCCCTGGGGTCCCGCTTGGCCAGCGGGGGCCCCTACGAGCAGTACTTC. Protein product: CASSALGSRLASGGPYEQYF.

This clonotype was counted ten times or more. The chain uses TRBV4-1 and TRBJ2-1; TRBD2 matches 8 bases. V shed 4 bases, J shed 9 bases, and the junction held 5 bases outside the gene matches. Germline CDR1 and CDR2: MGHRA and YSYEKL. CDR3 length: 13 residues. The CDR3 loop reads CASSLPREGEQFF. CDR3 sequence (DNA): TGCGCCAGCAGCCTCCCCCGGGAGGGTGAGCAGTTCTTC.

This chain links TRBV5-5 with TRBJ2-3; 7 positions agree with TRBD2. The CDR3 has 15 residues. V lost 4 bases, J lost 2 bases, and 7 bases stayed unmatched. Germline assignment: CDR1 SGHKS and CDR2 YYEKEE (reference sequence). The CDR3 bases are TGTGCCAGCAGCCCGCTAGCGGACTCCACAGATACGCAGTATTTT. It yields the protein CASSPLADSTDTQYF.

Remarks on this clonotype: With a much larger clone just one base away, this may be a read error. This chain links TRBV12-3 or TRBV12-4 with TRBJ2-2; D tentatively reads TRBD1 or TRBD2 (5 bases each). This CDR3 contains 15 residues. This CDR3 reads CASSFGRGRTGEPFF. The CDR3 nucleotides are TGTGCCAGCAGTTTTGGCCGGGGACGAACCGGGGAGCCGTTTTTT.

This clonotype was counted ten times or more. DNA of the CDR3: TGTGCCTGGAGTGTTAGGACTAGCGGGAGGATAACCAACCTCTCCTACGAGCAGTACTTC. It translates to CAWSVRTSGRITNLSYEQYF. The J gene is TRBJ2-7, the V gene TRBV30, with 14 bases identical to TRBD2. With 0 bases clipped from V and 0 bases from J, the junction kept 13 bases outside the gene matches. The germline V gene has CDR1 GTSNPN and CDR2 SVGIG (reference sequence). The CDR3 runs to 20 residues.

This clonotype has a count of ten or more. The V call is TRBV5-1, the J call TRBJ2-5; D unclear. This CDR3 contains 14 residues. Germline V CDR1 and CDR2: SGHRS, YFSETQ. The V gene lost 0 bases and the J gene lost 5 bases, with 11 bases spanning the gap. CDR3 nucleotide sequence: TGCGCCAGCAGCTTGGGACTCCAGTGGGAGACCCAGTACTTC. Translated: CASSLGLQWETQYF.

This clonotype appeared many times. The V call is TRBV29-1, the J call TRBJ2-1, with no clear D. V was trimmed by 3 bases and J by 3 bases, leaving 9 bases between them. This CDR3 spans 13 amino acids. Per germline, CDR1 SQVTM and CDR2 ANQGSEA. CDR3: CSVEVYNYNEQFF. CDR3 nucleotide sequence: TGCAGCGTTGAGGTCTACAACTACAATGAGCAGTTCTTC.

In nucleotides, the CDR3 is TGTGCCAGCACCAAAAGGGAGGACCCGAAAAGAGGTACGCAGTATTTT. Its translation is CASTKREDPKRGTQYF. The rearrangement uses TRBV7-2 and TRBJ2-3, with D maybe TRBD2 (6 bases). Germline V gene data show CDR1 as SGHTA and CDR2 as FQGNSA. The CDR3 totals 16 residues. The V gene lost 7 bases and the J gene lost 8 bases, with 25 bases spanning the gap. The full variable domain, its missing parts supplied by reference TRBV7-2 and TRBJ2-3, is GAGVSQSPSNKVTEKGKDVELRCDPISGHTALYWYRQSLGQGLEFLIYFQGNSAPDKSGLPSDRFSAERTGGSVSTLTIQRTQQEDSAVYLCASTKREDPKRGTQYFGPGTRLTVL.

This clonotype was seen repeatedly, ten times or more. The CDR3 loop reads CASSLGLAGGKYEQYF. CDR3 nucleotide sequence: TGTGCCAGCAGCTTGGGACTAGCGGGAGGGAAATACGAGCAGTACTTC. V and J are TRBV5-6 and TRBJ2-7; TRBD2 matches 14 bases. The CDR3 loop spans 16 amino acids. Unmatched junction bases numbered 3, after V lost 0 bases and J lost 4 bases. Per the germline V gene, CDR1 is SGHDT and CDR2 is YYEEEE.

This clonotype has at least ten counts. The chain joins TRBV20-1 to TRBJ2-1, with D tentatively TRBD1 (6 bases). The CDR3 is 15 amino acids. Germline V gene data show CDR1 as DFQATT and CDR2 as SNEGSKA (reference sequence). Trimming shortened V by 5 bases and J by 0 bases, and 14 bases separated the two germline ends. CDR3 nucleotides: TGCAGTGCTGATAATAGGGGGATCTCCTACAATGAGCAGTTCTTC. Translation: CSADNRGISYNEQFF.

This clonotype was seen ten or more times. This chain joins TRBV7-9 and TRBJ2-3, with 7 nucleotides matching TRBD1. Germline V lookup: CDR1 SEHNR, CDR2 FQNEAQ (reference sequence). V shed 4 bases and J 0 bases; nucleotides not matched to a gene: 4. The CDR3 consists of 15 residues. The CDR3 loop reads CASSSTGLSTDTQYF. The CDR3 DNA reads TGTGCCAGCAGCTCGACAGGGCTGAGCACAGATACGCAGTATTTT.

Comments on this clonotype: Only one base separates this from a far larger clonotype, so it likely reflects a read error. The missing conserved phenylalanine or tryptophan at the end of this CDR3 makes a read error likely. The chain uses TRBV23-1 and TRBJ2-1; 8 nucleotides agree with TRBD1. TRBV23-1 is marked as an open reading frame, function uncertain. This CDR3 has 15 amino acids. The junction had 8 bases not matched to a gene; V was cut back by 6 bases and J by 4 bases. CDR3 sequence reads: CASSQVGTGYNEQFL. In DNA, the CDR3 is TGCGCCAGCAGCCAAGTCGGGACAGGTTACAATGAGCAGTTCCTC.

This clonotype was seen a few times. This may be a read error: a much more frequent sequence differs by one nucleotide. The chain recombines TRBV7-8 with TRBJ2-7; tentatively, D is TRBD2 (6 bases). V lost 1 base and J 6 bases, leaving 13 bases between the germline ends. The V gene's germline CDR1 is SGHVS and CDR2 FQNEAQ. The CDR3 spans 14 residues. CDR3 sequence reads: CASSLGSGTCEQYF. Written as DNA, the CDR3 is TGTGCCAGCAGCTTAGGTAGCGGAACCTGCGAGCAGTACTTC. Full variable domain (outside the CDR3, taken from reference TRBV7-8 and TRBJ2-7): GAGVSQSPRYKVAKRGQDVALRCDPISGHVSLFWYQQALGQGPEFLTYFQNEAQLDKSGLPSDRFFAERPEGSVSTLKIQRTQQEDSAVYLCASSLGSGTCEQYFGPGTRLTVT.

About this clonotype: At one end the junction does not follow the germline gene, possibly because of a read error. The rearrangement joins TRBV3-1 to TRBJ1-1; unclear D gene. Germline V CDR1 and CDR2: LGHDT, YNNKEL (reference sequence). CDR3 length: 14 residues. The CDR3 region is CVSSQAYWNSEAFF. The CDR3 nucleotides read TGTGTCAGCAGCCAAGCCTATTGGAACTCTGAAGCTTTCTTT.

This clonotype was observed a few times. The V gene is TRBV7-2, the J gene TRBJ2-3; 7 bases line up with TRBD2. CDR1 SGHTA and CDR2 FQGNSA come from the germline V gene. The CDR3 is 20 amino acids. The J segment lost 0 bases and the V segment lost 2 bases, leaving 17 bases of the junction unmatched. Here the CDR3 reads CASSLILILAISPSTDTQYF. The DNA of the CDR3 is TGTGCCAGCAGCTTAATCTTGATACTAGCGATATCCCCTAGCACAGATACGCAGTATTTT.

This chain joins TRBV6-2 or TRBV6-3 and TRBJ2-1, with 7 bases lining up with TRBD2. Trimming at V came to 2 bases and at J to 10 bases, leaving 11 bases not matched to a gene. From germline, CDR1 is MNHEY and CDR2 SVGEGT. The CDR3 is 15 residues long. The CDR3 nucleotides are TGTGCCAGCAGTTACGCTACTACTAGCGTGCAGGAGCAGTTCTTC. The encoded protein is CASSYATTSVQEQFF.

This clonotype was counted ten times or more. The genes are TRBV5-1 and TRBJ2-1, with 12 positions matching TRBD2. From germline, CDR1 is SGHRS and CDR2 YFSETQ. The CDR3 is 15 residues long. J gave up 9 bases and V 4 bases, and 8 bases lay outside the gene matches. CDR3 nucleotide sequence: TGCGCCAGCAGCCCCCGACTAGCGGGAGTTGGTGAGCAGTTCTTC. It encodes CASSPRLAGVGEQFF.

At least ten counts were recorded for this clonotype. The chain uses TRBV19 and TRBJ2-7; D is unresolved. Trimming removed 6 bases at V and 1 base at J, with 16 bases between. CDR1 is LNHDA, CDR2 SQIVND, per germline (reference sequence). The CDR3 is 15 residues long. CDR3 nucleotides: TGTGCCAGTAGACCCAACCGGGTTTTATCCTACGAGCAGTACTTC. Its protein is CASRPNRVLSYEQYF.

Notes on this clonotype: A far larger clone is just one base off, so this is likely a read error. The rearrangement uses TRBV7-9 and TRBJ2-7; D unresolved. Trimming shortened V by 1 base and J by 7 bases, and 8 bases separated the two germline ends. The CDR3 totals 12 residues. Germline V lookup: CDR1 SEHNR, CDR2 FQNEAQ (reference sequence). This CDR3 is CASSLVGNEQYF. CDR3 DNA: TGTGCCAGCAGCTTAGTGGGGAATGAGCAGTACTTC.

This clonotype has ten or more counts. The rearrangement links TRBV6-2 or TRBV6-3 to TRBJ2-7, with D unresolved. V lost 10 bases and J 2 bases, leaving 12 bases between the germline ends. Germline V gene lookup returns CDR1 MNHEY and CDR2 SVGEGT. The CDR3 sequence is 12 residues long. The CDR3 loop is CATRDPTYEQYF. The DNA of the CDR3 is TGTGCCACCCGAGATCCGACCTACGAGCAGTACTTC.